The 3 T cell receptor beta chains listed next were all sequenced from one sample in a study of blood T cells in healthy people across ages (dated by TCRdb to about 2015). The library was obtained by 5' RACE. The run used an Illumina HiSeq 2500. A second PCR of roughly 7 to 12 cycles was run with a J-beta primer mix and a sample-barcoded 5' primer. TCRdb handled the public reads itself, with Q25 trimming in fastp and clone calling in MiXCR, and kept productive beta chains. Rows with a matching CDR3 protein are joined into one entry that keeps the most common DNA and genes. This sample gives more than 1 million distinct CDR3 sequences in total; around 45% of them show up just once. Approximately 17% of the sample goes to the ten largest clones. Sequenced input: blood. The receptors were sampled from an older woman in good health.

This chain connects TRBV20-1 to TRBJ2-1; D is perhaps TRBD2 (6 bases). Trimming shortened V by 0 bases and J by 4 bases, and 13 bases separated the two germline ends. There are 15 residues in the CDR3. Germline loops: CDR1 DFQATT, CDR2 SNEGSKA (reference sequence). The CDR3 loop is CSARDPGGNYNEQFF. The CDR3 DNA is TGCAGTGCTAGAGATCCAGGCGGGAATTACAATGAGCAGTTCTTC.

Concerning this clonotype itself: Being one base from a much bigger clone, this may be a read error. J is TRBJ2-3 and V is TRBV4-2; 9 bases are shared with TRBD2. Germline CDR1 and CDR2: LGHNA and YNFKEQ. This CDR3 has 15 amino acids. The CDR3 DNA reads TGTGCCAGCAGCCGGTCTAGCGGGATCACAGGTACGCAGTATTTT. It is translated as CASSRSSGITGTQYF.

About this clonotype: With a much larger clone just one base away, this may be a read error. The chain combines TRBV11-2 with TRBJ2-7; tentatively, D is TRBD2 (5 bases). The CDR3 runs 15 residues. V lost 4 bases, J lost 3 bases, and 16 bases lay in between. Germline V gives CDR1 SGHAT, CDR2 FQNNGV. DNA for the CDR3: TGTGCCAGCAGCTCGAGACGGGGATTCGGCTACGAGCAGTACTTC. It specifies CASSSRRGFGYEQYF.